One and the same sample provided the 18 T cell receptor beta chains below, sequenced in a study of blood T cell repertoires in COVID-19 (TCRdb year 2020). Library creation used the immunoSEQ multiplex PCR assay. Drawn from immuneACCESS, this table holds only the in-frame rearrangements with V and J called that TCRdb kept. Clones are partly lost; checked studies trace under half to an unresolved V gene and leave the rest unexplained. For this sample there are about 170,000 clones; roughly four fifths appear just once. The top ten clonotypes cover about 2.5% of the sample. Sequenced material: peripheral blood. The receptors were sampled from a woman over 75 with COVID-19, enrolled during active disease.

This clone has only a few counts. CDR3 residues: CASSLNGQGVDYGYTF. In DNA form, the CDR3 reads TGCGCCAGCAGCTTGAACGGGCAGGGGGTGGATTATGGCTACACCTTC. The chain carries TRBV5-1 and TRBJ1-2; 7 nucleotides match TRBD1. CDR3 length: 16 amino acids. Germline CDR1 is SGHRS and CDR2 is YFSETQ. V dropped 1 base and J dropped 5; count of bases not matched to a gene: 11.

The rearrangement links TRBV3-1 (or the pseudogene TRBV3-2) to TRBJ1-1; 7 bases fit TRBD1. The ends lost 4 bases at V and 2 bases at J; junction bases unmatched: 1. Germline loops: CDR1 LGHDT, CDR2 YNNKEL (reference sequence). The CDR3 totals 13 residues. The CDR3 DNA is TGTGCCAGCAGCCGGGACAGCAACACTGAAGCTTTCTTT. This codes for CASSRDSNTEAFF.

J is TRBJ2-1 and V is TRBV19, with 7 bases matching TRBD2. V lost 5 bases, J lost 4 bases, and 11 bases stayed unmatched. Germline-derived CDR1 and CDR2 are LNHDA and SQIVND (reference sequence). The CDR3 runs to 16 residues. CDR3 residues: CASSGGGLAVYNEQFF. The CDR3 DNA follows: TGTGCCAGTAGTGGGGGAGGGCTAGCGGTATACAATGAGCAGTTCTTC.

V gene TRBV28 combines with J gene TRBJ1-1, with D possibly being TRBD1 (5 bases). Germline loops: CDR1 MDHEN, CDR2 SYDVKM. V dropped 8 bases and J dropped 0 bases, with 10 bases sitting between them. The length of the CDR3 is 13 residues. The CDR3 loop reads CASFETVNTEAFF. The CDR3 nucleotides are TGTGCCAGCTTTGAGACAGTGAACACTGAAGCTTTCTTT.

This chain joins TRBV28 and TRBJ2-5; D possibly corresponds to TRBD2 (5 bases). The germline V gene encodes CDR1 MDHEN and CDR2 SYDVKM. This CDR3 contains 13 residues. Trimming shortened V by 8 bases and J by 4 bases, and 14 bases separated the two germline ends. CDR3 protein: CASAIEGRETQYF. The DNA for the CDR3 is TGTGCCAGCGCTATCGAGGGAAGAGAGACCCAGTACTTC.

The chain has TRBV19 and TRBJ1-4; the D is unclear. Germline V CDR1 and CDR2: LNHDA, SQIVND (reference sequence). V shed 3 bases and J shed 5 bases, with 7 bases lying between them. CDR3 length: 13 residues. CDR3 nucleotides: TGTGCCAGTAGTATTTGGGAGAATGAAAAACTGTTTTTT. Residues: CASSIWENEKLFF.

CDR3 in DNA: TGTGCCAGCAGCCGGGACAGGGGCCTCGAGCAGTACTTC. Its translation is CASSRDRGLEQYF. The V and J genes are TRBV12-3 or TRBV12-4 and TRBJ2-7; 10 bases fit TRBD1. This CDR3 is 13 amino acids long. The V segment lost 6 bases and the J segment 6 bases; nucleotides outside the gene matches: 5.

The chain is built from TRBV7-2 and TRBJ2-1, with 13 bases fitting TRBD2. The CDR3 is made up of 16 amino acids. The V gene end was trimmed by 5 bases and the J gene end by 7 bases; junction bases not matched to a gene: 8. The germline CDR1 and CDR2 sequences are SGHTA and FQGNSA. CDR3 DNA sequence: TGTGCCAGCAGCCCCCAGGGACTAGCGGGGAGGAATGAGCAGTTCTTC. Amino acid sequence: CASSPQGLAGRNEQFF.

V usage is TRBV5-5 and J usage is TRBJ2-7; TRBD2 aligns across 7 bases. The length of the CDR3 is 14 residues. CDR1 is SGHKS, CDR2 YYEKEE, per germline (reference sequence). The V segment lost 4 bases and the J segment 3 bases; nucleotides outside the gene matches: 7. Written as DNA, the CDR3 is TGTGCCAGCAGCCTTGGACTAGTCATCTACGAGCAGTACTTC. Translating gives CASSLGLVIYEQYF.

The sample holds a few counts of this clone. The chain is built from TRBV3-1 (or the pseudogene TRBV3-2) and TRBJ2-7; 13 bases align to TRBD2. Germline CDR1 and CDR2: LGHDT and YNNKEL (reference sequence). Trimming cost V 1 base and J 6 bases; bases outside gene matches: 6. This CDR3 comprises 16 residues. Here the CDR3 reads CASSQGGLAGALEQYF. The CDR3, as DNA: TGTGCCAGCAGCCAAGGCGGACTAGCGGGAGCCCTCGAGCAGTACTTC.

This clone was counted only a few times. The chain's CDR3 is CASSPRTAFYGYTF. The CDR3 DNA reads TGTGCCAGCAGCCCTAGGACAGCTTTCTATGGCTACACCTTC. The J gene is TRBJ1-2, the V gene TRBV14; TRBD1 is a possible D gene (6 bases). This CDR3 comprises 14 residues. CDR1 and CDR2 from the germline V gene are SGHDN and FVKESK. Trimming stripped 4 bases from V and 4 bases from J, with 13 bases between. Full variable domain (rest looked up from reference TRBV14 and TRBJ1-2): EAGVTQFPSHSVIEKGQTVTLRCDPISGHDNLYWYRRVMGKEIKFLLHFVKESKQDESGMPNNRFLAERTGGTYSTLKVQPAELEDSGVYFCASSPRTAFYGYTFGSGTRLTVV.

The gene calls are TRBV10-3 and TRBJ2-7, with D possibly TRBD1 on 6 matching bases. Trimming took off 6 bases at V and 2 bases at J, with 14 bases between the two ends. CDR1 and CDR2 (germline): ENHRY, SYGVKD. There are 14 residues in the CDR3. CDR3 bases: TGTGCCATCAGGGCGACGACAGGTGCCTACGAGCAGTACTTC. This translates into CAIRATTGAYEQYF.

The CDR3: CASSGNRDGYTF. The CDR3 coding sequence is TGTGCCAGCAGTGGGAACAGGGACGGCTACACCTTC. The chain recombines TRBV25-1 with TRBJ1-2; D is possibly TRBD1 (6 bases). V shed 4 bases and J shed 8 bases, with 11 bases lying between them. This CDR3 spans 12 amino acids. Germline CDR1 is MGHDK and CDR2 is SYGVNS.

The chain joins TRBV18 to TRBJ2-7; TRBD2 matches at 10 bases. The V and J ends lost 8 bases and 5 bases, in that order; junction bases with no gene match: 9. The germline gives CDR1 KGHSH, CDR2 LQKENI. The CDR3 length is 14 residues. The CDR3 loop reads CASATGTSDNEQYF. As DNA, the CDR3 is TGTGCCAGCGCCACCGGGACTAGCGATAACGAGCAGTACTTC.

This clone was picked up one time. The chain employs TRBV12-5 and TRBJ1-4; D remains ambiguous. The V gene's germline CDR1 is LGHNT and CDR2 FRNRAP. The CDR3 has 11 amino acids. V was pared by 3 bases and J by 7 bases, with 3 bases between. CDR3 sequence reads: CASGFLEKLFF. In nucleotides, the CDR3 is TGTGCTAGTGGTTTCCTTGAAAAACTGTTTTTT.

This clone was counted a single time. The chain carries TRBV18 and TRBJ2-7; D is unresolved. Germline CDR1 and CDR2: KGHSH and LQKENI. V shed 3 bases and J shed 0 bases, with 15 bases lying between them. CDR3 length equals 16 residues. The CDR3 reads CASSPSVLVPSYEQYF. CDR3 bases: TGTGCCAGCTCACCCTCTGTGCTAGTCCCCTCCTACGAGCAGTACTTC.

The chain employs TRBV29-1 and TRBJ2-7, with D possibly TRBD1 on 6 matching bases. The ends were cut back, 7 bases at V and 3 bases at J, with 13 bases in the middle. The CDR3 sequence is 12 residues long. The V gene's germline CDR1 is SQVTM and CDR2 ANQGSEA. The CDR3 DNA is TGCAGCGCCCGGGACACAAACTACGAGCAGTACTTC. This codes for CSARDTNYEQYF.

In this sample, this clone turned up a few times. V and J are TRBV28 and TRBJ1-2; TRBD1 agrees at 10 bases. The CDR3 is 14 amino acids. Germline V CDR1 and CDR2: MDHEN, SYDVKM. Trimming cost V 4 bases and J 6 bases; bases outside gene matches: 5. This CDR3 reads CASSSGGTGDGYTF. DNA for the CDR3: TGTGCCAGCAGTTCCGGTGGGACAGGGGATGGCTACACCTTC.